This T cell receptor beta chain derives from a study of T cell responses to AZD1222 COVID-19 vaccine (dated by TCRdb to the early 2020s). Concerning the study at large: AZD1222 recipients whose second dose came at about 4 weeks and those whose second dose came at about 12 weeks were combined into one group, since spike-specific TCR depth and breadth did not differ between the two schedules. TCR sequencing was performed for roughly 250 trial participants, of whom around 200 were given two doses of AZD1222 and 26 were given two doses of MenACWY control vaccine. Enrollment into the trials was organized by age into subgroups of 18-55, 56-69 and 70-plus years, and those subgroups contained around 150, 28 and 57 TCR-sequenced participants, respectively.

Sequences LNHDA (CDR1) and SQIVND (CDR2) are obtained from the germline V gene (reference sequence). The CDR3 has 13 amino acids, counting the end cysteine and phenylalanine. Only the CDR3 region is kept as DNA, spanning 39 bases read in frame from base 1. Between the V and J ends, shortened by 1 base and 5 bases respectively, the junction contains 8 bases. The meaning of the sample's time point label: baseline before first vaccination. Samples from vaccinated people were obtained from the UK trials COV001 and COV002, which included a single-blind randomized controlled phase 2/3 trial of AZD1222 (ChAdOx1 nCoV-19) in healthy adults. For TCRbeta chain sequencing, PBMC samples were collected from trial participants at day 0 and at day 28 after the second dose. The CDR3 regions of human TCRbeta chains were analyzed by immunosequencing. In the original analysis: Repertoire TCRs were checked for matches against a reference library of SARS-CoV-2-specific TCRs that had been generated using the MIRA antigen-specificity platform. Breadth was defined as the fraction of unique TCRs that were SARS-CoV-2-associated. Depth was defined as the fraction of total T cells that were SARS-CoV-2-associated. Using the MIRA data, each spike-specific TCR was mapped to the spike region that the TCR reacts to and placed in a CD4 or CD8 class. Log10-transformed breadth and depth values were compared by one-way ANOVA with Sidak's multiple comparisons tests. TCRdb provides this immuneACCESS table in a form limited to in-frame rearrangements. Some clones are lacking; in checked studies, under half of them reflect an unresolved V gene, and why the rest are absent is not known. V, J and clone size are taken as reported in that table, and D and trimming were inferred from the DNA itself. This sample comprises 85,000 to 100,000 clones, 70% to 90% of them detected only once. In total, the top ten clones hold 6.3% of the sample.

On this clone itself: No antigen is known for it. Nothing much larger sits one base from this clone, and base qualities are not available.

What the research found in general, with its limitations: Most participants were white British and females outnumbered males, and the authors suggested that clonal diversity may have been underestimated. Spike-specific TCR breadth and depth rose significantly after two AZD1222 doses compared with day 0 and with MenACWY recipients. Because no day 14 peak-response samples were available, the repertoires could be characterized only after the peak T cell response. Conclusions about previously exposed vaccinees are limited because only six or seven AZD1222 recipients were SARS-CoV-2 seropositive at baseline. The 56-69-year group was small, and its depth increase did not reach significance, likely because of low power. The vaccine-associated CD4 TCRs covered the entire spike protein, and the dominant responses fell in regions 160-218 and 743-854. Reportedly, close to half of the unique spike-specific TCRs recognized epitopes lying outside the regions that are mutated in the B.1.351 and B.1.1.7 variants.

Sequencing was performed on peripheral blood, taken on day 0 of AZD1222 vaccination. This sequence originates from an adult in good health. The rearrangement joined TRBV19 to TRBJ1-1; no D gene can be assigned with confidence. The DNA reads TGTGCCAGTAGTATAGTAAGAAATACTGAAGCTTTCTTT. Its translation is CASSIVRNTEAFF.